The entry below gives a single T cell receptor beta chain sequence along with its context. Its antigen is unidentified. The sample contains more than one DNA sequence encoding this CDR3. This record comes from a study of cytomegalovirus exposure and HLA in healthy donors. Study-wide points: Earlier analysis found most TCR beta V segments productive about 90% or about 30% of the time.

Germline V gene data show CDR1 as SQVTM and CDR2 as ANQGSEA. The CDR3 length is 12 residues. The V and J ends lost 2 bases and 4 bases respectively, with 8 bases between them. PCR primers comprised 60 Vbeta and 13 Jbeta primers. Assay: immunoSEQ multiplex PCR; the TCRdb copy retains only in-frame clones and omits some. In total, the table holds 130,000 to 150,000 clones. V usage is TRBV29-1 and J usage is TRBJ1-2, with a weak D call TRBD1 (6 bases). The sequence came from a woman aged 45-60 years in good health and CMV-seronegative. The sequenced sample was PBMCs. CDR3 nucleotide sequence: TGCAGCGTTGAAAGGGGGAGCTATGGCTACACCTTC. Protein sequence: CSVERGSYGYTF.